These T cell receptor beta chains were read from a single sample in a study of T cell changes during pregnancy in multiple sclerosis. The repertoire was sequenced with immunoSEQ multiplex PCR; TCRdb's copy has only in-frame clones and lacks some. The sample carries 100,000 to 140,000 clones, around 92% recorded once. The sample was peripheral blood, taken in the third trimester of pregnancy. The receptors derive from a female donor in good health, enrolled as a control in a pregnancy study. CDR3s include the opening cysteine and the closing phenylalanine or tryptophan. Fields, in order: V gene, J gene, CDR3 length, CDR3 protein.

V: TRBV7-3
J: TRBJ1-2
length: 17
CDR3: CASSKQIPGQGGRGYTF

V: TRBV6-5
J: TRBJ1-2
length: 13
CDR3: CASTLGQPYGYTF

V: TRBV6-5
J: TRBJ1-1
length: 10
CDR3: CASRRAEAFF

V: TRBV19
J: TRBJ2-2
length: 17
CDR3: CASRGLAGGSGTGELFF

V: TRBV6-4
J: TRBJ1-2
length: 15
CDR3: CASSDSPGTDYGYTF

V: TRBV19
J: TRBJ1-4
length: 11
CDR3: CASRGEEKLFF

V: TRBV9
J: TRBJ1-4
length: 16
CDR3: CASSVEGTGGNEKLFF

V: TRBV7-2
J: TRBJ1-6
length: 18
CDR3: CASSLAPYYETGNSPLHF

V: TRBV30
J: TRBJ1-1
length: 13
CDR3: CAWSVLLGAEAFF

V: TRBV12-5
J: TRBJ2-7
length: 17
CDR3: CASGLVGLAGGAYEQYF

V: TRBV6-1
J: TRBJ2-7
length: 12
CDR3: CASRGASYEQYF

V: TRBV20-1
J: TRBJ2-7
length: 11
CDR3: CSARERYEQYF

V: TRBV11-2
J: TRBJ1-3
length: 14
CDR3: CASSLGPGGNTIYF

V: TRBV6-6
J: TRBJ1-1
length: 14
CDR3: CAITQGAERTEAFF

V: TRBV7-7
J: TRBJ2-1
length: 12
CDR3: CASSLGGGEQFF

V: TRBV6-5
J: TRBJ1-2
length: 14
CDR3: CASRHSDRDYGYTF

V: TRBV4-2
J: TRBJ2-7
length: 17
CDR3: CASSQEGAGTSSYEQYF

V: TRBV7-9
J: TRBJ2-2
length: 15
CDR3: CASSVDRAGTGELFF

V: TRBV11-3
J: TRBJ2-7
length: 14
CDR3: CASSQTGTRYEQYF

V: TRBV15
J: TRBJ2-5
length: 13
CDR3: CATSRDSIGAQYF

V: TRBV5-4
J: TRBJ2-3
length: 18
CDR3: CASSSGTSGVVSTDTQYF

V: TRBV4-1
J: TRBJ1-1
length: 15
CDR3: CASSHRQGMNTEAFF

V: TRBV9
J: TRBJ2-4
length: 15
CDR3: CASSVSQGAKNIQHF

V: TRBV6-6
J: TRBJ1-2
length: 13
CDR3: CASSPGTGYGYTF

V: TRBV30
J: TRBJ1-5
length: 14
CDR3: CAWSKDRDDQPQHF

V: TRBV4-1
J: TRBJ1-1
length: 15
CDR3: CASSQDPGQRTEAFF

V: TRBV4-2
J: TRBJ2-3
length: 14
CDR3: CASSQVGARNTQYF

V: TRBV15
J: TRBJ2-1
length: 14
CDR3: CATSRVGVFNEQFF

V: TRBV5-1
J: TRBJ2-7
length: 14
CDR3: CASSPSGGLYEQYF

V: TRBV30
J: TRBJ1-1
length: 14
CDR3: CAWSLGGGVTEAFF

V: TRBV7-9
J: TRBJ1-1
length: 14
CDR3: CASSQGTGSTEAFF

V: TRBV4-1
J: TRBJ2-5
length: 17
CDR3: CASSQDGGGGLFETQYF

V: TRBV4-3
J: TRBJ2-2
length: 15
CDR3: CASSQVSGWNGELFF

V: TRBV6-1
J: TRBJ1-2
length: 16
CDR3: CASSDQDRVVGYGYTF

V: TRBV5-1
J: TRBJ1-1
length: 19
CDR3: CASNQKLGKRPPETTEAFF

V: TRBV7-9
J: TRBJ2-7
length: 13
CDR3: CASMGQGTYEQYF

V: TRBV30
J: TRBJ1-2
length: 12
CDR3: CAWSMGSYGYTF

V: TRBV4-1
J: TRBJ2-7
length: 15
CDR3: CASSQGGTVRAEQYF

V: TRBV27
J: TRBJ1-6
length: 14
CDR3: CASSLAGGHSPLHF

V: TRBV5-1
J: TRBJ1-1
length: 13
CDR3: CASRQGVNTEAFF

V: TRBV19
J: TRBJ1-4
length: 13
CDR3: CASLGATNEKLFF

V: TRBV9
J: TRBJ2-7
length: 15
CDR3: CASSVGTGISYEQYF

V: TRBV5-6
J: TRBJ2-7
length: 14
CDR3: CASRTGTGSYEQYF

V: TRBV7-2
J: TRBJ1-2
length: 16
CDR3: CASSLDKAGTNYGYTF

V: TRBV6-4
J: TRBJ2-1
length: 15
CDR3: CASSDHEGPYNEQFF

V: TRBV4-3
J: TRBJ2-5
length: 17
CDR3: CASSPYGSSGVQETQYF